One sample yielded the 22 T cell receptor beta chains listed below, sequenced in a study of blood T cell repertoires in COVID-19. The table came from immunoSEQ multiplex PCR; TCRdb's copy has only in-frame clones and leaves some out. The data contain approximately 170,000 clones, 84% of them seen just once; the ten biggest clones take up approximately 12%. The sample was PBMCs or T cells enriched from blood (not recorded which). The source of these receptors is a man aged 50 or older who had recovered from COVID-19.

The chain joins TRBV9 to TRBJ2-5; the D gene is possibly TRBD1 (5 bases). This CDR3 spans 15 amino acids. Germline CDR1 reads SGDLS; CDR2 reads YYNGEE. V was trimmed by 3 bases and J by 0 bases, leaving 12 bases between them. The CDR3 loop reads CASSAGSQDQETQYF. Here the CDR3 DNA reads TGTGCCAGCAGCGCCGGATCACAGGACCAAGAGACCCAGTACTTC.

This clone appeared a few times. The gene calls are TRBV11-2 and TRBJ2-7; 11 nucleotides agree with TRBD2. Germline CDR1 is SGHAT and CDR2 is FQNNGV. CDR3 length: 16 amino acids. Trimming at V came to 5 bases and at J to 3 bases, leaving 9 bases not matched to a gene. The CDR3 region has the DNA TGTGCCAGCAGCCAACGGGTGACTAGCGGGGTCTACGAGCAGTACTTC. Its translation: CASSQRVTSGVYEQYF.

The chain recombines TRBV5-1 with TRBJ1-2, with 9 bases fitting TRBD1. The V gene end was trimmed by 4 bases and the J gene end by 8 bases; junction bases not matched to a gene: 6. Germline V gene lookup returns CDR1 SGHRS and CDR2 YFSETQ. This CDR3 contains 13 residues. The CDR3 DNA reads TGCGCCAGCAGCCCGGGGGACAGGGAAGGCTACACCTTC. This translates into CASSPGDREGYTF.

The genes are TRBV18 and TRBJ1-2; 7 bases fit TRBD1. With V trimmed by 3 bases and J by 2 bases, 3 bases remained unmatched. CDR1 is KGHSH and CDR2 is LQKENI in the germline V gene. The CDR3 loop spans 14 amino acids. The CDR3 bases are TGTGCCAGCTCACCGAAACAGGGGAACTATGGCTACACCTTC. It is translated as CASSPKQGNYGYTF.

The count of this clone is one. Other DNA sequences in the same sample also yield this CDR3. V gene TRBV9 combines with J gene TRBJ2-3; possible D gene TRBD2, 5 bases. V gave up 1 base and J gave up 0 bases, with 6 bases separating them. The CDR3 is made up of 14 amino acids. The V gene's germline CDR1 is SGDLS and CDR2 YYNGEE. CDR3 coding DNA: TGTGCCAGCAGCGTAAGCGGTAGCACAGATACGCAGTATTTT. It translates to CASSVSGSTDTQYF.

CDR3: CASSQESGSPLHF. Here the CDR3 DNA reads TGCGCCAGCAGCCAAGAGAGCGGTTCACCCCTCCACTTT. The V gene is TRBV4-3, the J gene TRBJ1-6; no firm D call. The CDR3 has 13 residues. Germline lookup yields CDR1 LGHNA and CDR2 YSLEER. V was shortened by 0 bases and J by 9 bases, with 6 bases between the two germline ends.

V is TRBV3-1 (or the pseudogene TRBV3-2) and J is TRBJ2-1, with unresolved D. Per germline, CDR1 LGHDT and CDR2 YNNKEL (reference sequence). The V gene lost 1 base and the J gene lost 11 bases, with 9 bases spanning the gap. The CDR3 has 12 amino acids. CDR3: CASSQGVVQQFF. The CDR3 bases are TGTGCCAGCAGCCAAGGTGTAGTCCAGCAGTTCTTC.

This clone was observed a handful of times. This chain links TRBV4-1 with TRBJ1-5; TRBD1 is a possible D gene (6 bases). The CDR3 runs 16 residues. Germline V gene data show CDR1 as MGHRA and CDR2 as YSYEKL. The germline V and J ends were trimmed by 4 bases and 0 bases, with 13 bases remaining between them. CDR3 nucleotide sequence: TGCGCCAGCAGCCCGTCAGGGGTTTATAGCAATCAGCCCCAGCATTTT. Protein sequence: CASSPSGVYSNQPQHF.

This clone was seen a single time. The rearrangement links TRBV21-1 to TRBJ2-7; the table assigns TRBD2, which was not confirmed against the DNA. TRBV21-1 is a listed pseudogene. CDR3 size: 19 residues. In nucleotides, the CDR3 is TGTGCCAGCAGCAAAGTTACTAGCGGGGGGGCCGGTCTCTCCTACGAGCAGTACTTC. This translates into CASSKVTSGGAGLSYEQYF.

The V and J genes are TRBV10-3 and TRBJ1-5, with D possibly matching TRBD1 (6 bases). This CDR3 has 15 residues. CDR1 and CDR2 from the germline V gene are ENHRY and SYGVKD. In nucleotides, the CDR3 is TGTGCTTCCCAGGTGGGGGGGGGCAGGAATCAGCCCCAGCATTTT. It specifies CASQVGGGRNQPQHF.

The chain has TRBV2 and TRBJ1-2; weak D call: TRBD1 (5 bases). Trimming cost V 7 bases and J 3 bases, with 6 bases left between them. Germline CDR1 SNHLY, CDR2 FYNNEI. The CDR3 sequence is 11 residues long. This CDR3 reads CASKGHYGYTF. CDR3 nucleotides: TGTGCCAGCAAGGGGCACTATGGCTACACCTTC. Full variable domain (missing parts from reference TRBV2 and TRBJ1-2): EPEVTQTPSHQVTQMGQEVILRCVPISNHLYFYWYRQILGQKVEFLVSFYNNEISEKSEIFDDQFSVERPDGSNFTLKIRSTKLEDSAMYFCASKGHYGYTFGSGTRLTVV.

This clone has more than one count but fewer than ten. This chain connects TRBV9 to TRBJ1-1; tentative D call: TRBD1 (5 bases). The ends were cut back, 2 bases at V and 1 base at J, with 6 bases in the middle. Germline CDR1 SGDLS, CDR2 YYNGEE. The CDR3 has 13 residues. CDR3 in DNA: TGTGCCAGCAGCGTTAGGGGGAACACTGAAGCTTTCTTT. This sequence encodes CASSVRGNTEAFF.

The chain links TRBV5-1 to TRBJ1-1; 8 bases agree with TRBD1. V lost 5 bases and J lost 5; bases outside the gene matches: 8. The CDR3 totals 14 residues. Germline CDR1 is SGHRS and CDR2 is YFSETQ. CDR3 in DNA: TGCGCCAGCAGTTCTACCGGGACAGGAACTGAAGCTTTCTTT. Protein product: CASSSTGTGTEAFF.

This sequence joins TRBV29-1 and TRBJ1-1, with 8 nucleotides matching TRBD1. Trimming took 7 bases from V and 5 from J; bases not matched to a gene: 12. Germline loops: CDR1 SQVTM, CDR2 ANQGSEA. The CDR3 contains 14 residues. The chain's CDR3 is CSANRQGRQTEAFF. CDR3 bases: TGCAGCGCCAATCGACAGGGGAGGCAAACTGAAGCTTTCTTT.

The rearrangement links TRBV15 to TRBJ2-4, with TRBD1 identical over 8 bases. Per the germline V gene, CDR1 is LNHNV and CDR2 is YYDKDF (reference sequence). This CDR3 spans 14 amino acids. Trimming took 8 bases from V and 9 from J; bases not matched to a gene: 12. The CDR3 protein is CATGQGPTLIIQYF. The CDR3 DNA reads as TGTGCCACCGGACAGGGACCAACCTTGATCATTCAGTACTTC.

CDR3 nucleotide sequence: TGTGCCAGCAGCTTAGTAAGCGGCAGTAACTATGGCTACACCTTC. Its protein is CASSLVSGSNYGYTF. The gene calls are TRBV7-2 and TRBJ1-2; D is unresolved. The CDR3 spans 15 residues. Trimming shortened V by 1 base and J by 1 base, and 10 bases separated the two germline ends. Germline V lookup: CDR1 SGHTA, CDR2 FQGNSA.

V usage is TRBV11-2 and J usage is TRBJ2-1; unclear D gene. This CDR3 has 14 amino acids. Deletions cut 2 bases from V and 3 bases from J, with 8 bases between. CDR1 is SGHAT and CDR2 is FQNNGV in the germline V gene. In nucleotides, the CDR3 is TGTGCCAGCAGCTTACCAGGCTACTACAATGAGCAGTTCTTC. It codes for CASSLPGYYNEQFF. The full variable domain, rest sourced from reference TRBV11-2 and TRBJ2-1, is EAGVAQSPRYKIIEKRQSVAFWCNPISGHATLYWYQQILGQGPKLLIQFQNNGVVDDSQLPKDRFSAERLKGVDSTLKIQPAKLEDSAVYLCASSLPGYYNEQFFGPGTRLTVL.

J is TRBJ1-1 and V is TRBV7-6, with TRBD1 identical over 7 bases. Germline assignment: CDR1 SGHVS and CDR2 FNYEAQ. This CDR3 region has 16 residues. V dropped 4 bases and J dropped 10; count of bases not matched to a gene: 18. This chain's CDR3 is CASSSGVDRHKEGAFF. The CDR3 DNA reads TGTGCCAGCAGCTCGGGGGTGGACAGGCACAAGGAGGGAGCTTTCTTT.

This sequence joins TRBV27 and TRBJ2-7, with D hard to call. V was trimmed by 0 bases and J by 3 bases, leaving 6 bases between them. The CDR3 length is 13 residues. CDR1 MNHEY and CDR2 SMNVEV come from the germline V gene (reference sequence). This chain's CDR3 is CASSLSGSYEQYF. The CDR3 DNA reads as TGTGCCAGCAGTTTATCGGGCAGCTACGAGCAGTACTTC.

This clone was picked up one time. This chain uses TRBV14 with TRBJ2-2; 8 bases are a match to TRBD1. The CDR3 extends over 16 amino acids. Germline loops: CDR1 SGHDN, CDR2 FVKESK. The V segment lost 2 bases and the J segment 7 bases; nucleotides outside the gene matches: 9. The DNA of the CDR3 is TGTGCCAGCAGCCAACTGGACAGGGCACCTTTCGGGGAGCTGTTTTTT. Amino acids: CASSQLDRAPFGELFF.

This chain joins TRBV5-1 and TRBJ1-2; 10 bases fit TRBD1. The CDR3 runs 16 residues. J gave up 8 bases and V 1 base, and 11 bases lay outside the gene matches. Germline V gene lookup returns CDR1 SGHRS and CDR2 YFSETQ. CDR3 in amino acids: CASSLFRDRGSGGYTF. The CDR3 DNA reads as TGCGCCAGCAGCTTGTTCCGGGACAGGGGCTCGGGAGGCTACACCTTC.

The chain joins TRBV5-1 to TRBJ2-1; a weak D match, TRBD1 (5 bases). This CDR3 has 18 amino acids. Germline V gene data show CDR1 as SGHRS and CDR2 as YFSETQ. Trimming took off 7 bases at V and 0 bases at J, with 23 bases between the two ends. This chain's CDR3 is CASESGLTGTYSYNEQFF. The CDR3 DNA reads TGCGCCAGCGAAAGTGGCCTAACAGGTACCTACTCCTACAATGAGCAGTTCTTC.